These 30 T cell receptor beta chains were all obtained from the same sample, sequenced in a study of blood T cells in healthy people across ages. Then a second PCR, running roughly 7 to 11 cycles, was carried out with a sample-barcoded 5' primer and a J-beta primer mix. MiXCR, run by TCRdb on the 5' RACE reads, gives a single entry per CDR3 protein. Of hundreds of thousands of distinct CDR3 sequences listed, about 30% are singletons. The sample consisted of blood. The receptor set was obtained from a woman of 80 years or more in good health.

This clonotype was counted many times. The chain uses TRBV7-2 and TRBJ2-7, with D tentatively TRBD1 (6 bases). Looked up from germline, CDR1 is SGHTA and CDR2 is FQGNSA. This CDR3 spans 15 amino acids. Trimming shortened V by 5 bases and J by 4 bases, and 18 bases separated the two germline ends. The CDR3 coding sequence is TGTGCCAGCAGCCGCCTGACAGGTCTCGGGTACGAGCAGTACTTC. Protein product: CASSRLTGLGYEQYF.

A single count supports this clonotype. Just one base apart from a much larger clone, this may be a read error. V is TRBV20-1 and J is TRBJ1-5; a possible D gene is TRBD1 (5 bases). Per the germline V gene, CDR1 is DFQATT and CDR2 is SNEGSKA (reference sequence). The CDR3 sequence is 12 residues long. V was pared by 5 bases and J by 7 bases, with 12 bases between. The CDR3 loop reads CSAGDVEQPQHF. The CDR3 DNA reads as TGCAGTGCTGGGGACGTTGAGCAGCCCCAGCATTTT.

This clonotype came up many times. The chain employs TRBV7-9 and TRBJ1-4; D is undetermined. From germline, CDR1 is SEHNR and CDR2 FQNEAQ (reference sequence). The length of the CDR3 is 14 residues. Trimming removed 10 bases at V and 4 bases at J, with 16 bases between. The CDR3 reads CATTKGPSNEKLFF. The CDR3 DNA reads TGTGCCACAACCAAGGGTCCGAGTAATGAAAAACTGTTTTTT.

The DNA for the CDR3 is TGCAGTGCCCCGGATTGGGGCCTAAGCTCCTACGAGCAGTACTTC. Protein sequence: CSAPDWGLSSYEQYF. V and J are TRBV20-1 and TRBJ2-5, with D perhaps TRBD1 (5 bases). The DNA matches TRBJ2-7 better at its end, which makes the J call doubtful. The germline CDR1 and CDR2 sequences are DFQATT and SNEGSKA (reference sequence). This CDR3 comprises 15 residues.

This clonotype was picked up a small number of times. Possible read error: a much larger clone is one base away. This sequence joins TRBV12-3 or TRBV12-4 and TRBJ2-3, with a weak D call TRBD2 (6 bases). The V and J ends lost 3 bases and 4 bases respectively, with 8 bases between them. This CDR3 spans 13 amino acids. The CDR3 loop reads CASSFSGADTQYF. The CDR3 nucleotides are TGTGCCAGCAGTTTCTCGGGGGCAGATACGCAGTATTTT.

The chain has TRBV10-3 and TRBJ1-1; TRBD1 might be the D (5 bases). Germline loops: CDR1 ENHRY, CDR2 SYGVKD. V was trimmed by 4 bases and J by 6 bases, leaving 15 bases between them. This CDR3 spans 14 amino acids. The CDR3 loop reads CAISVTQGRAEAFF. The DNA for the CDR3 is TGTGCCATCAGTGTAACCCAGGGTCGGGCTGAAGCTTTCTTT.

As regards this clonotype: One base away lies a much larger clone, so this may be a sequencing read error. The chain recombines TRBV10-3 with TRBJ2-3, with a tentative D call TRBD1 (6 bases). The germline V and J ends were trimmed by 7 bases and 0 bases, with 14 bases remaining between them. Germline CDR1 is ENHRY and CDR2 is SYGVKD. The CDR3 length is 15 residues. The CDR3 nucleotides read TGTGCCATCACTAAGGGGACATCTAGCACAGATACGCAGTATTTT. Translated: CAITKGTSSTDTQYF.

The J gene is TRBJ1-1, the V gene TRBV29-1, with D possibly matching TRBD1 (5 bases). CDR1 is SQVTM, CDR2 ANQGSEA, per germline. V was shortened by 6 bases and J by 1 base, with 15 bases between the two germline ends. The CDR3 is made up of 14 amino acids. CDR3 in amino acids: CSVGLLTANTEAFF. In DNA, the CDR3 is TGCAGCGTCGGCCTATTGACAGCGAACACTGAAGCTTTCTTT. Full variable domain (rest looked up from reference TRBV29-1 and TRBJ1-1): SAVISQKPSRDICQRGTSLTIQCQVDSQVTMMFWYRQQPGQSLTLIATANQGSEATYESGFVIDKFPISRPNLTFSTLTVSNMSPEDSSIYLCSVGLLTANTEAFFGQGTRLTVV.

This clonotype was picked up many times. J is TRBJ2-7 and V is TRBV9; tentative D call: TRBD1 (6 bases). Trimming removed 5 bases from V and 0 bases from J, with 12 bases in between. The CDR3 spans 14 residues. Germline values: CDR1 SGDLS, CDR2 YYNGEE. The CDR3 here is CASSGLDSSYEQYF. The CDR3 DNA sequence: TGTGCCAGCAGTGGACTGGACAGCTCCTACGAGCAGTACTTC.

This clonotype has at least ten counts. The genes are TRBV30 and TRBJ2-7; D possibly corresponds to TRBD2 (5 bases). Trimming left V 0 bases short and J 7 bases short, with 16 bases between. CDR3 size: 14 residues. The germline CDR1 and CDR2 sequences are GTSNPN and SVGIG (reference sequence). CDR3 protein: CAWSVQATSGEQYF. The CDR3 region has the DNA TGTGCCTGGAGTGTCCAGGCGACATCGGGGGAGCAGTACTTC. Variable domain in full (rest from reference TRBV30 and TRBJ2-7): SQTIHQWPATLVQPVGSPLSLECTVEGTSNPNLYWYRQAAGRGLQLLFYSVGIGQISSEVPQNLSASRPQDRQFILSSKKLLLSDSGFYLCAWSVQATSGEQYFGPGTRLTVT.

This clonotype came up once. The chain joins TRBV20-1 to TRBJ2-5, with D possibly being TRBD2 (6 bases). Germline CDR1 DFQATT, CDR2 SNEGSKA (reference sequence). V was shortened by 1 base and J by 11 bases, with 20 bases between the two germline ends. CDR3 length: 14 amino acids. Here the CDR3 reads CSARGVTGVGEQYF. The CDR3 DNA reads TGCAGTGCTAGAGGGGTGACGGGAGTGGGTGAGCAGTACTTC.

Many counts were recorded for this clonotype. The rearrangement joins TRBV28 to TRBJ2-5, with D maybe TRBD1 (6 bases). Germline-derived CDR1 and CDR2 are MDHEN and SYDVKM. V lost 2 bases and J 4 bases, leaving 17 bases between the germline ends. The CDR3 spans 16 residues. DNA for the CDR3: TGTGCCAGCAGTTTAGGGTTAAGGGAACAGGGAGAGACCCAGTACTTC. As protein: CASSLGLREQGETQYF. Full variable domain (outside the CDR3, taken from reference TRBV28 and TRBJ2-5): DVKVTQSSRYLVKRTGEKVFLECVQDMDHENMFWYRQDPGLGLRLIYFSYDVKMKEKGDIPEGYSVSREKKERFSLILESASTNQTSMYLCASSLGLREQGETQYFGPGTRLLVL.

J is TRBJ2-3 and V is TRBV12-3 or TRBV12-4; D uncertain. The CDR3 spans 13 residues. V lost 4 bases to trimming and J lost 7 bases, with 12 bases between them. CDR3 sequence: CASSSTPQYTQYF. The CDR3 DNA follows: TGTGCCAGCAGTTCAACCCCTCAATATACGCAGTATTTT.

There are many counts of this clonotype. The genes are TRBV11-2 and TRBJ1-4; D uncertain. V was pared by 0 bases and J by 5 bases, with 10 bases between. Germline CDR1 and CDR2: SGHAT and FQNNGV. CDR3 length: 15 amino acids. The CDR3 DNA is TGTGCCAGCAGCTTAGATCGCGGCGGGAATGAAAAACTGTTTTTT. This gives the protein CASSLDRGGNEKLFF.

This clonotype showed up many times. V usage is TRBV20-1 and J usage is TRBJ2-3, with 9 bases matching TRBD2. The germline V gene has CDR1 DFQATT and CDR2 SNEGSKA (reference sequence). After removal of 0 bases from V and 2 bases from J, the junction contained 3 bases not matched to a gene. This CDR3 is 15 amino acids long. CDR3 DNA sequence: TGCAGTGCTAGAGATCCTAGCGGGAACACAGATACGCAGTATTTT. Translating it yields CSARDPSGNTDTQYF.

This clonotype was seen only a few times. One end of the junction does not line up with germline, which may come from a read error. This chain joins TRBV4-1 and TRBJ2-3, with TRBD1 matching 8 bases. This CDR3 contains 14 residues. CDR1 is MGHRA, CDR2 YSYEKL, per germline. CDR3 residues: CARSQETGVRTQYF. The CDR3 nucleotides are TGCGCCAGAAGCCAGGAGACAGGGGTTCGCACGCAGTATTTT.

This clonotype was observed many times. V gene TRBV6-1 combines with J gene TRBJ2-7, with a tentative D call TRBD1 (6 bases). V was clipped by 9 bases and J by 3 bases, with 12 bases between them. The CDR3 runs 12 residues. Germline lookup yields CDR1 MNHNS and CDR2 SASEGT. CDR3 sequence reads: CARDRNLYEQYF. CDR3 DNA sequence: TGTGCCAGAGACAGGAACCTCTACGAGCAGTACTTC.

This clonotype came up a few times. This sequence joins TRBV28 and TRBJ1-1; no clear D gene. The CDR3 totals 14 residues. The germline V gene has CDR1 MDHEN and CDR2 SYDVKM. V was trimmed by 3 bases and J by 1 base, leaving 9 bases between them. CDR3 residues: CASSLYSQNTEAFF. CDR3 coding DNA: TGTGCCAGCAGTTTGTACTCTCAGAACACTGAAGCTTTCTTT. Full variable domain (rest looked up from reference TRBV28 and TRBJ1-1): DVKVTQSSRYLVKRTGEKVFLECVQDMDHENMFWYRQDPGLGLRLIYFSYDVKMKEKGDIPEGYSVSREKKERFSLILESASTNQTSMYLCASSLYSQNTEAFFGQGTRLTVV.

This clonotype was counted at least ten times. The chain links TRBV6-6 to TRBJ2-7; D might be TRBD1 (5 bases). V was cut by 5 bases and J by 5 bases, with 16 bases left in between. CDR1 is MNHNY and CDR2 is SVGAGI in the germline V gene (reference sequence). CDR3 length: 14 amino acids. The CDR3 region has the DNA TGTGCCAGCAGTCATGAGTGGGGCTTCGACGAGCAGTACTTC. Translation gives CASSHEWGFDEQYF.

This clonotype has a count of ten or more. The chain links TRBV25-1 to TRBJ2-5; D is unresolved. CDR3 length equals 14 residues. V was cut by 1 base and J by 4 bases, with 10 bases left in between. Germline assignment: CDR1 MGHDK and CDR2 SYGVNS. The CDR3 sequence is CASSESRVGETQYF. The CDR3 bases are TGTGCCAGCAGTGAATCACGGGTCGGAGAGACCCAGTACTTC.

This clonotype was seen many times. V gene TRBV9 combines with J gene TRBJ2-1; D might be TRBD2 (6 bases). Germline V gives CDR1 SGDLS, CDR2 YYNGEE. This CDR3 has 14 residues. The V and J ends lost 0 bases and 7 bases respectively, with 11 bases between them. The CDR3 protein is CASSVEWGDNEQFF. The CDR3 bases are TGTGCCAGCAGCGTAGAATGGGGGGATAATGAGCAGTTCTTC.

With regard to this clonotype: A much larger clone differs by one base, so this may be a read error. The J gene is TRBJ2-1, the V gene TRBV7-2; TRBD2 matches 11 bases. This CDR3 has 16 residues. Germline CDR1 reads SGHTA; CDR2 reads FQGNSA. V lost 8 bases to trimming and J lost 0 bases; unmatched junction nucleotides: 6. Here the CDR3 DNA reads TGTGCCAGCGAGAGACTAGCGGGGAACTCCTACAATGAGCAGTTCTTC. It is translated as CASERLAGNSYNEQFF.

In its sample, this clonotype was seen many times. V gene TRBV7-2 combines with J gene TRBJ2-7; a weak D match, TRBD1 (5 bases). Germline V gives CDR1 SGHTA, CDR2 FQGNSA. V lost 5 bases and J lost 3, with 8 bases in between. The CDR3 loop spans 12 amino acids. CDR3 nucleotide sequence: TGTGCCAGCAGCAAACAGGTCTACGAGCAGTACTTC. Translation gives CASSKQVYEQYF.

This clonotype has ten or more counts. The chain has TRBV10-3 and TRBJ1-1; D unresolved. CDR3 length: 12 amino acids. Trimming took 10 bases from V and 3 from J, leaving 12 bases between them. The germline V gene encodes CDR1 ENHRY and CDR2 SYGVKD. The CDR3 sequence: CATGRGDTEAFF. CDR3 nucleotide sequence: TGTGCCACCGGGCGTGGCGACACTGAAGCTTTCTTT.

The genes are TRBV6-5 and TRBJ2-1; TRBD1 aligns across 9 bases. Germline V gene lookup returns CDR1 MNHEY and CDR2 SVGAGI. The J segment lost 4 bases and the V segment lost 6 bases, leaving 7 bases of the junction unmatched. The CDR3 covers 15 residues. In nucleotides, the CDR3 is TGTGCCAGCAGCAGACAGGGGGGACGATACAATGAGCAGTTCTTC. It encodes CASSRQGGRYNEQFF.

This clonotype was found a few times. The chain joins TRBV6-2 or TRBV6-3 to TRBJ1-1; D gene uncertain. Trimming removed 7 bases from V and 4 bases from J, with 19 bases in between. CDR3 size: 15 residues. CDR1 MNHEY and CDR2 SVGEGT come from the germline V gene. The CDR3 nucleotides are TGTGCCAGCACCTCCGGGCGGGGTCGGAGCACTGAAGCTTTCTTT. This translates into CASTSGRGRSTEAFF.

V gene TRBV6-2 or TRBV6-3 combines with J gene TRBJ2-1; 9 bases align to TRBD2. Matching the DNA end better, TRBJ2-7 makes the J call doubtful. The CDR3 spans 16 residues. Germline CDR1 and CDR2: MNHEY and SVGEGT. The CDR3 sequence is CASSSPSAGGYNEQYF. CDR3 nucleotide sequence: TGTGCCAGCAGTAGCCCCTCAGCGGGGGGATACAATGAGCAGTACTTC.

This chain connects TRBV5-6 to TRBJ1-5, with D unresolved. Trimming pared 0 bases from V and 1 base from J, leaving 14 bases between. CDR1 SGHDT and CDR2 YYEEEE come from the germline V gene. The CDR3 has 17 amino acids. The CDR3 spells CASSLGVGGSSNQPQHF. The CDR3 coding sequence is TGTGCCAGCAGCTTGGGTGTCGGTGGGAGCAGCAATCAGCCCCAGCATTTT.

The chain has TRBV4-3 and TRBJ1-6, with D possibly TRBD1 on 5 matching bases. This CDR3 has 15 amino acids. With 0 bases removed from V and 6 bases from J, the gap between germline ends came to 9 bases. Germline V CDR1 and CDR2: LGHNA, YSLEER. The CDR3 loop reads CASSQDSGSNSPLHF. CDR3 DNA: TGCGCCAGCAGCCAAGATTCAGGGAGTAATTCACCCCTCCACTTT.

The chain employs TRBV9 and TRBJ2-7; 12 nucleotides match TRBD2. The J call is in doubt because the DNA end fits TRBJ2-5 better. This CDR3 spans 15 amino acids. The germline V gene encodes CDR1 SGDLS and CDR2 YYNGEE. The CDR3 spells CASSPGLAGLETQYF. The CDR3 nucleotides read TGTGCCAGCAGCCCAGGACTAGCGGGACTAGAGACCCAGTACTTC.